The source of this TCR beta chain is a study of blood T cell repertoires in COVID-19. Across the whole study: Italy, Spain and the United States were the sources of the convalescent and acute COVID-19 samples.

The germline V gene encodes CDR1 MNHEY and CDR2 SMNVEV (reference sequence). CDR3 length: 14 residues. V gave up 0 bases and J gave up 1 base, with 6 bases separating them. Everyone who took part was 18 to 89 years old, and they came from about two dozen US areas. Assignment of participants to cohorts was predicated upon participant-reported clinical history. Source study methods: Reference gene primer amplification gave estimated nucleated cell counts. TCRdb's table, derived via immunoSEQ multiplex PCR, lists solely in-frame clones and lacks some. V and J calls plus clone size are reproduced from that table; the DNA served to infer D and trimming. The sample carries roughly 140,000 clones, approximately 80% recorded once.

The receptor was derived from a woman in her 40s who had recovered from COVID-19. The sample consisted of PBMCs or T cells enriched from blood (not recorded which). The V call is TRBV27, the J call TRBJ1-1; no reliable D call. CDR3: CASSLSRGNTEAFF. DNA of the CDR3: TGTGCCAGCAGTTTATCGCGAGGGAACACTGAAGCTTTCTTT.